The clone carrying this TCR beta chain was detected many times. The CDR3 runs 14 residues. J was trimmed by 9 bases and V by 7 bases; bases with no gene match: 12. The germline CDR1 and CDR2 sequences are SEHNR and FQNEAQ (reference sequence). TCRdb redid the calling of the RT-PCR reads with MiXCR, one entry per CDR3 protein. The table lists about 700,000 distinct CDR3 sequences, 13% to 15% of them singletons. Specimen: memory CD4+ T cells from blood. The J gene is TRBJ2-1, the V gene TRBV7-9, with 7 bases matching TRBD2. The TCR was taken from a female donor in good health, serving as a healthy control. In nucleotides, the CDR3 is TGTGCCAGCACCCTAGCGGTGATAGTTGGTGAGCAGTTCTTC. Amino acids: CASTLAVIVGEQFF.